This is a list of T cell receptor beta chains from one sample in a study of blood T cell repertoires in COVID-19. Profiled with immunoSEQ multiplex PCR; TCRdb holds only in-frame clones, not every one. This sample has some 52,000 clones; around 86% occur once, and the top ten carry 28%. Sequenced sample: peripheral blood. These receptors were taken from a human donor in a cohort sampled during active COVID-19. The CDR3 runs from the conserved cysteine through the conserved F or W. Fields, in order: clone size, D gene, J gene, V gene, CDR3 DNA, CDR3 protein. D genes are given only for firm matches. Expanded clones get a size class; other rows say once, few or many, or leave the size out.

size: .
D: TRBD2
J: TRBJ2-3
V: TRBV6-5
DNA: TGTGCCAGCACGGGAGGGGTAACAGATACGCAGTATTTT
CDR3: CASTGGVTDTQYF

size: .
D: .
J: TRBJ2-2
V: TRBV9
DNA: TGTGCCAGCAGCGTAGGTTGGAGGGTAGTAACCGGGGAGCTGTTTTTT
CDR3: CASSVGWRVVTGELFF

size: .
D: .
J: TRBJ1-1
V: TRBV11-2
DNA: TGTGCCAGCAGCTTAGCACGGGGAGTCACTGAAGCTTTCTTT
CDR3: CASSLARGVTEAFF

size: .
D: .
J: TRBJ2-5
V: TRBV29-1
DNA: TGCAGCGGCGCTCGCCCTCATCGGGAGACCCAGTACTTC
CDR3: CSGARPHRETQYF

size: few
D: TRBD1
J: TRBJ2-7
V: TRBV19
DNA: TGTGCCAGTAGCAGGATGGGACAGGGAGCGCCCGAGCAGTACTTC
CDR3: CASSRMGQGAPEQYF

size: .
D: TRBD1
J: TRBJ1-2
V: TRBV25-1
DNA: TGTGCCAGCAGTGAATCGGGGACAGGGAAGTTCTATGGCTACACCTTC
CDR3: CASSESGTGKFYGYTF

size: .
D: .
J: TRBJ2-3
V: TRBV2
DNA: TGTGCCAGCAGTGAAACAGGTGTGGATACGCAGTATTTT
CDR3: CASSETGVDTQYF

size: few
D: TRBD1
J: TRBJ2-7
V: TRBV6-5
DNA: TGTGCCAGCAGTTTCGGACAGGTCAGCTCCTACGAGCAGTACTTC
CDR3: CASSFGQVSSYEQYF

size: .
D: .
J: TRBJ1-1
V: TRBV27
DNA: TGTGCCAGCAGTTTGCAGATTTCCACTGAAGCTTTCTTT
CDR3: CASSLQISTEAFF

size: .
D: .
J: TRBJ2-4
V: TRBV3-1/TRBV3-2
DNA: TGTGCCAGCAGCCAAGCGACAGTGGGCATTCAGTACTTC
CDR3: CASSQATVGIQYF

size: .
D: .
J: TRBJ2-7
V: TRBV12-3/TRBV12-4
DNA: TGTGCCAGCAGGGGCCCATCCTACGAGCAGTACTTC
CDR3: CASRGPSYEQYF

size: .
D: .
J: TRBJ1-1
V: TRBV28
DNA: TGTGCCAGCGTGCCGGGGACTGCCGGCAGGACTGAAGCTTTCTTT
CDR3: CASVPGTAGRTEAFF

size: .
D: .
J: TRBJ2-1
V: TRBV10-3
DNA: TGTGCCATCAGGTCGGGAACTGAGCAGTTCTTC
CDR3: CAIRSGTEQFF

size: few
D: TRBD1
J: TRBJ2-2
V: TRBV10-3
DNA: TGTGCCATCAGTGACCCCTTAAGGGGGCGGAACACCGGGGAGCTGTTTTTT
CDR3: CAISDPLRGRNTGELFF

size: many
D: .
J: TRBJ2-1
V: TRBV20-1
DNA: TGCAGTGCTAGTGCGGCTAGCACGAACAATGAGCAGTTCTTC
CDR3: CSASAASTNNEQFF

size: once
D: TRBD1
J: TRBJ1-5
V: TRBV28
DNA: TGTGCCAGCAGTTTTGACAGGGGGAGCAATCAGCCCCAGCATTTT
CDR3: CASSFDRGSNQPQHF

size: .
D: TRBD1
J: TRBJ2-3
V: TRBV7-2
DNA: TGTGCCAGCGGGGGGTGGGGACAGGGGTTAGATACGCAGTATTTT
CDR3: CASGGWGQGLDTQYF

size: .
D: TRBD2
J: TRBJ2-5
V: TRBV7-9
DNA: TGTGCCAGCAGCTTAGCGTACCAAGCGGGAGGAATGGAGACCCAGTACTTC
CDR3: CASSLAYQAGGMETQYF

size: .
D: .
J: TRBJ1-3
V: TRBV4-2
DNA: TGTGCCAGCAGCCAGGGGGCCCCAGGCCTCTCTGGAAACACCATATATTTT
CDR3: CASSQGAPGLSGNTIYF

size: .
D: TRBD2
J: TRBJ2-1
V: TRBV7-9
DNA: TGTGCCAGCAGCTTAGCGCTGGGTAGCGGGAACTCCAATGAGCAGTTCTTC
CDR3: CASSLALGSGNSNEQFF

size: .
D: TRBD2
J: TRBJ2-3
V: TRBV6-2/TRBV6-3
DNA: TGTGCCAGCAGTTCGGGACTAGCGGGGGCCGATTCCACAGATACGCAGTATTTT
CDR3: CASSSGLAGADSTDTQYF

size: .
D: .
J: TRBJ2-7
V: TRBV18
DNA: TGTGCCAGCTCACAGCAGGGTCTTCGAGAGCAGTACTTC
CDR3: CASSQQGLREQYF

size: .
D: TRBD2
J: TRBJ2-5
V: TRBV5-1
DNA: TGCGCCAGCAGCTTGGGGGGTAGCGGGAACTACGAGACCCAGTACTTC
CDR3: CASSLGGSGNYETQYF

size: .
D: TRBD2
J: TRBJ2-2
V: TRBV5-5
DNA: TGTGCCAGCAGCTTGGTGGTGGTGGCCAGCGGGGGTTCCGGGGAGCTGTTTTTT
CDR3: CASSLVVVASGGSGELFF

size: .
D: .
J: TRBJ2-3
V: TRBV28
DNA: TGTGCCAGCAGTAAGACTCCAGGGGCTAGCACAGATACGCAGTATTTT
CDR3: CASSKTPGASTDTQYF

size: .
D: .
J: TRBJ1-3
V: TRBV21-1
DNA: TGTGCCAGCAGCCGCCTTAAAGACAGGGAAGGTCTTGGAAACACCATATATTTT
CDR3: CASSRLKDREGLGNTIYF

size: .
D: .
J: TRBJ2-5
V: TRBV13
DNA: TGTGCCAGCAGCTTAGAGGGGGAGACCCAGTACTTC
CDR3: CASSLEGETQYF

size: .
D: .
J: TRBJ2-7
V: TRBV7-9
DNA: TGTGCCAGCAGCTTACGAGCGGACAGCTCCTACGAGCAGTACTTC
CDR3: CASSLRADSSYEQYF